This T cell receptor beta chain originates from a study of CD8 T cells in Susac syndrome. General study findings and limits: Regarding the TCR sequencing and HLA analysis, the study admitted that a relatively small number of individuals were involved.

Germline V lookup: CDR1 LGHDT, CDR2 YNNKEL (reference sequence). V shed 6 bases and J 8 bases; nucleotides not matched to a gene: 15. The CDR3 spans 15 residues. Turning to this clonotype: The antigen remains undetermined.

The multiple sclerosis controls, all treatment-naive patients, had relapsing-remitting disease that was stable or active. While CD8+ and CD4+ T cells were isolated negatively, TEMRA cells were enriched by FACS. Reverse transcription used roughly 0.45 to 1 ug RNA and random hexamers. Multiplex immunoSEQ PCR targeted 54 Vbeta and 13 Jbeta TCR beta segments. Each CDR3 protein gets one entry after TCRdb re-called the immunoSEQ multiplex PCR reads with MiXCR. The profile covers around 200,000 distinct CDR3 sequences, with around nine tenths appearing a single time and 0.1% to 0.15% taken by the ten largest.

J is TRBJ1-2 and V is TRBV3-1, with 7 bases fitting TRBD1. Sequenced material: CD8+ T cells from PBMCs. This TCR was sampled from a human donor with multiple sclerosis. CDR3 nucleotides: TGTGCCAGCAGACCCAAAACAGGGGCGAGCCGCGGCTACACCTTC. Encoded protein: CASRPKTGASRGYTF.